The 23 T cell receptor beta chains in this list originate from one sample, sequenced in a study of technical replicates of blood from a handful of donors. Produced via immunoSEQ multiplex PCR; TCRdb's table is partial and in-frame only. The table records some 81,000 clones, 91% of them present only once. Specimen: T cells isolated from PBMCs. The source of these receptors is a human donor in good health.

V usage is TRBV11-3 and J usage is TRBJ2-3; 8 nucleotides agree with TRBD1. After removal of 4 bases from V and 2 bases from J, the junction contained 11 bases not matched to a gene. The CDR3 extends over 17 amino acids. Germline CDR1 reads SGHNT; CDR2 reads YENEEA. CDR3 loop: CASSSWTGKEDTDTQYF. The CDR3 coding sequence is TGTGCCAGCAGCTCATGGACAGGGAAGGAGGACACAGATACGCAGTATTTT.

This clone was found once. The chain employs TRBV19 and TRBJ2-7, with D uncertain. Trimming left V 2 bases short and J 0 bases short, with 5 bases between. The germline V gene encodes CDR1 LNHDA and CDR2 SQIVND (reference sequence). The CDR3 spans 13 residues. CDR3 sequence: CASSITASYEQYF. In DNA form, the CDR3 reads TGTGCCAGTAGTATAACAGCCTCCTACGAGCAGTACTTC.

The J gene is TRBJ2-7, the V gene TRBV11-3; possibly TRBD2 for D (6 bases). The CDR3 is 14 residues long. V shed 5 bases and J shed 3 bases, with 14 bases lying between them. In germline, CDR1 is SGHNT, CDR2 YENEEA. The CDR3 loop reads CASSGTPGSYEQYF. The CDR3 region has the DNA TGTGCCAGCAGCGGGACTCCGGGAAGCTACGAGCAGTACTTC.

The CDR3 sequence is CASTRTGGRLAGDNEQFF. The CDR3 DNA sequence: TGTGCCAGCACCCGGACAGGGGGCAGGCTAGCGGGGGACAATGAGCAGTTCTTC. The chain has TRBV27 and TRBJ2-1; D is possibly TRBD1 (11 bases). The V and J ends lost 7 bases and 5 bases respectively, with 27 bases between them. This CDR3 is 18 amino acids long. Per the germline V gene, CDR1 is MNHEY and CDR2 is SMNVEV (reference sequence).

The chain employs TRBV29-1 and TRBJ1-1; possibly TRBD1 for D (5 bases). The V end lost 3 bases, the J end lost 6 bases, and 14 bases lay between the germline ends. Germline lookup yields CDR1 SQVTM and CDR2 ANQGSEA. CDR3 length: 13 amino acids. In DNA, the CDR3 is TGCAGCGTTGAGGGCGACACAGGCCCTGAAGCTTTCTTT. Translation: CSVEGDTGPEAFF.

The chain couples TRBV6-6 to TRBJ2-3, with unresolved D. Between the trimmed V and J ends, which lost 4 bases and 2 bases, there was a span of 10 bases. The CDR3 is 14 amino acids. Germline V gene lookup returns CDR1 MNHNY and CDR2 SVGAGI (reference sequence). The CDR3 sequence: CASSSQLNTDTQYF. CDR3 nucleotide sequence: TGTGCCAGCAGTTCGCAACTTAACACAGATACGCAGTATTTT.

The chain is built from TRBV7-8 and TRBJ1-5; 7 bases agree with TRBD1. Per germline, CDR1 SGHVS and CDR2 FQNEAQ. Trimming cost V 1 base and J 2 bases; bases outside gene matches: 5. There are 16 residues in the CDR3. CDR3 sequence: CASSLGGGSGNQPQHF. CDR3 coding DNA: TGTGCCAGCAGCTTAGGAGGGGGCTCCGGCAATCAGCCCCAGCATTTT.

This clone is a singleton in its sample. The chain links TRBV4-1 to TRBJ1-3, with D unclear. The V end was cut by 4 bases, the J end by 0 bases, with 13 bases between. Germline V CDR1 and CDR2: MGHRA, YSYEKL. The CDR3 is 16 residues long. The CDR3, as DNA: TGCGCCAGCAGCCCAGTCAGTCCCAGCTCTGGAAACACCATATATTTT. Translated: CASSPVSPSSGNTIYF.

The chain recombines TRBV5-1 with TRBJ1-1, with 8 bases matching TRBD1. The V gene's germline CDR1 is SGHRS and CDR2 YFSETQ. With V trimmed by 5 bases and J by 8 bases, 17 bases remained unmatched. This CDR3 contains 16 residues. Here the CDR3 DNA reads TGCGCCAGCAGGCCGGATCCGAACGACAGGGGCGGAGAAGCTTTCTTT. Its translation is CASRPDPNDRGGEAFF.

The chain carries TRBV19 and TRBJ2-7; possible D gene TRBD2, 5 bases. Trimming pared 5 bases from V and 0 bases from J, leaving 11 bases between. CDR3 length equals 14 residues. Germline assignment: CDR1 LNHDA and CDR2 SQIVND (reference sequence). CDR3 in amino acids: CASSLAGNSYEQYF. DNA for the CDR3: TGTGCCAGTAGTCTTGCCGGGAACTCCTACGAGCAGTACTTC.

The V and J genes are TRBV10-3 and TRBJ1-2, with 7 bases matching TRBD1. The CDR3 sequence is 13 residues long. J lost 4 bases, V lost 9 bases, and 8 bases had no gene match. Germline-derived CDR1 and CDR2 are ENHRY and SYGVKD. DNA for the CDR3: TGTGCCATATCGGGACAGTCTCCCTATGGCTACACCTTC. It translates to CAISGQSPYGYTF.

V and J are TRBV2 and TRBJ1-5; D may be TRBD1 (5 bases). Germline values: CDR1 SNHLY, CDR2 FYNNEI. V gave up 4 bases and J gave up 2 bases, with 6 bases separating them. The CDR3 totals 13 residues. CDR3 sequence (DNA): TGTGCCAGCAGTGGGACACGCAATCAGCCCCAGCATTTT. It is translated as CASSGTRNQPQHF. The full variable domain, with the rest looked up from reference TRBV2 and TRBJ1-5, is EPEVTQTPSHQVTQMGQEVILRCVPISNHLYFYWYRQILGQKVEFLVSFYNNEISEKSEIFDDQFSVERPDGSNFTLKIRSTKLEDSAMYFCASSGTRNQPQHFGDGTRLSIL.

CDR3 region: CASSLVGGPYEQYF. The CDR3 nucleotides are TGTGCCAGCAGCTTAGTGGGGGGGCCCTACGAGCAGTACTTC. The gene calls are TRBV7-9 and TRBJ2-7; weak D call: TRBD2 (7 bases). CDR1 is SEHNR, CDR2 FQNEAQ, per germline (reference sequence). There are 14 residues in the CDR3. Trimming took off 1 base at V and 2 bases at J, with 9 bases between the two ends.

The rearrangement links TRBV6-6 to TRBJ2-7, with 8 bases aligning to TRBD2. The CDR3 contains 16 residues. Losses at the gene ends were 6 bases for V and 0 bases for J; bases not matched to a gene: 10. CDR1 is MNHNY and CDR2 is SVGAGI in the germline V gene (reference sequence). CDR3 residues: CASRKAGDGSSYEQYF. DNA of the CDR3: TGTGCCAGCAGAAAAGCGGGGGATGGTAGCTCCTACGAGCAGTACTTC.

This sequence joins TRBV7-2 and TRBJ2-3; 8 positions match TRBD2. The CDR3 has 16 amino acids. With V trimmed by 5 bases and J by 2 bases, 9 bases remained unmatched. Germline assignment: CDR1 SGHTA and CDR2 FQGNSA. DNA for the CDR3: TGTGCCAGCAGCCCGGGGACTAGGGGGGTCACAGATACGCAGTATTTT. Protein: CASSPGTRGVTDTQYF.

The chain has TRBV5-1 and TRBJ1-3, with D hard to call. With 3 bases removed from V and 0 bases from J, the gap between germline ends came to 13 bases. The CDR3 contains 16 residues. Germline-derived CDR1 and CDR2 are SGHRS and YFSETQ. As DNA, the CDR3 is TGCGCCAGCAGCTACACTATGGCAAGCTCTGGAAACACCATATATTTT. This gives the protein CASSYTMASSGNTIYF.

This chain's CDR3 is CASSSSGGRYEQYF. The CDR3 DNA reads TGTGCCAGCAGTTCTAGCGGGGGGAGATACGAGCAGTACTTC. This rearrangement joins TRBV6-6 to TRBJ2-7; 11 bases align to TRBD2. The CDR3 has 14 residues. Germline assignment: CDR1 MNHNY and CDR2 SVGAGI (reference sequence). The V and J ends lost 4 bases and 4 bases, in that order; junction bases with no gene match: 3.

The table lists this clone with a count of one. The chain recombines TRBV12-5 with TRBJ1-1; no clear D gene. The ends were cut back, 1 base at V and 1 base at J, with 13 bases in the middle. The CDR3 is 16 residues long. Germline-derived CDR1 and CDR2 are LGHNT and FRNRAP. This CDR3 is CASGLDPRGPNTEAFF. The CDR3, as DNA: TGTGCTAGTGGTTTGGATCCAAGAGGGCCGAACACTGAAGCTTTCTTT.

The V and J genes are TRBV27 and TRBJ1-1, with 7 positions matching TRBD1. The CDR3 consists of 17 residues. V was pared by 2 bases and J by 0 bases, with 9 bases of the junction left unmatched. Per germline, CDR1 MNHEY and CDR2 SMNVEV (reference sequence). The CDR3 DNA follows: TGTGCCAGCAGTTTAAGGACAGGAGATTACATGAACACTGAAGCTTTCTTT. Translation gives CASSLRTGDYMNTEAFF.

The chain employs TRBV19 and TRBJ2-5; 8 bases match TRBD2. This CDR3 region has 14 residues. J lost 2 bases, V lost 5 bases, and 4 bases had no gene match. Germline V gene data show CDR1 as LNHDA and CDR2 as SQIVND (reference sequence). CDR3 in amino acids: CASSASSGQETQYF. CDR3 sequence (DNA): TGTGCCAGTAGTGCCTCTAGCGGGCAAGAGACCCAGTACTTC.

Only one count was recorded for this clone. The chain recombines TRBV7-8 with TRBJ2-7; TRBD1 matches 8 bases. The V and J ends lost 1 base and 7 bases, in that order; junction bases with no gene match: 6. The CDR3 consists of 14 residues. Germline V gene data show CDR1 as SGHVS and CDR2 as FQNEAQ. The DNA of the CDR3 is TGTGCCAGCAGCTTAGTTGACAGGGGCCGGGAGCAGTACTTC. Amino acid sequence: CASSLVDRGREQYF.

The chain carries TRBV5-1 and TRBJ1-5; 11 bases align to TRBD1. The germline gives CDR1 SGHRS, CDR2 YFSETQ. V was clipped by 4 bases and J by 5 bases; unmatched bases: 8. CDR3 size: 16 residues. The CDR3 sequence is CASSPGDRGRDQPQHF. The CDR3 DNA reads TGCGCCAGCAGCCCCGGGGACAGGGGGAGGGATCAGCCCCAGCATTTT.

The chain joins TRBV14 to TRBJ2-7; 10 bases fit TRBD2. Losses at the gene ends were 5 bases for V and 4 bases for J; bases not matched to a gene: 5. In germline, CDR1 is SGHDN, CDR2 FVKESK. CDR3 length: 14 amino acids. The CDR3 nucleotides are TGTGCCAGCAGCGCACTAGCGGGGCATTACGAGCAGTACTTC. Residues: CASSALAGHYEQYF.